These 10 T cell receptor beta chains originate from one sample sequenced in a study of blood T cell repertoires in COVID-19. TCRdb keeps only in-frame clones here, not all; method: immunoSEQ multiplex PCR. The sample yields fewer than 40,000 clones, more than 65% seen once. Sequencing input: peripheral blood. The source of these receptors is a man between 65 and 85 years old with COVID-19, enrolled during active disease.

The CDR3 DNA sequence: TGTGCCAGCAGCCCCTTAGGTGGGCAGCCGAACACTGAAGCTTTCTTT. The encoded protein is CASSPLGGQPNTEAFF. The chain carries TRBV6-2 or TRBV6-3 and TRBJ1-1; no definite D call. Trimming shortened V by 6 bases and J by 1 base, and 18 bases separated the two germline ends. This CDR3 spans 16 amino acids. Germline V gives CDR1 MNHEY, CDR2 SVGEGT.

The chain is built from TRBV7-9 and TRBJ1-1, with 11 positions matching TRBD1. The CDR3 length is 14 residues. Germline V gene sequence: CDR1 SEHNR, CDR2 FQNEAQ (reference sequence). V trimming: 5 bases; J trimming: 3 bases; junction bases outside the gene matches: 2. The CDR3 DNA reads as TGTGCCAGCAGCGCGGGACAGGGGGACACTGAAGCTTTCTTT. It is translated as CASSAGQGDTEAFF. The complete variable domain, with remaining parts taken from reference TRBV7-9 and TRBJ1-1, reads DTGVSQNPRHKITKRGQNVTFRCDPISEHNRLYWYRQTLGQGPEFLTYFQNEAQLEKSRLLSDRFSAERPKGSFSTLEIQRTEQGDSAMYLCASSAGQGDTEAFFGQGTRLTVV.

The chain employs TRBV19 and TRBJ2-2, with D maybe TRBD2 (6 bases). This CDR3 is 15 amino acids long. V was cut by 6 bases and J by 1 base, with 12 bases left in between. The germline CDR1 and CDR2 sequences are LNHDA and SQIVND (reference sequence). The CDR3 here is CASSLGLLNTGELFF. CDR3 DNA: TGTGCCAGTAGCTTGGGACTCCTGAACACCGGGGAGCTGTTTTTT. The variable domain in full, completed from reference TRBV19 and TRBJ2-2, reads DGGITQSPKYLFRKEGQNVTLSCEQNLNHDAMYWYRQDPGQGLRLIYYSQIVNDFQKGDIAEGYSVSREKKESFPLTVTSAQKNPTAFYLCASSLGLLNTGELFFGEGSRLTVL.

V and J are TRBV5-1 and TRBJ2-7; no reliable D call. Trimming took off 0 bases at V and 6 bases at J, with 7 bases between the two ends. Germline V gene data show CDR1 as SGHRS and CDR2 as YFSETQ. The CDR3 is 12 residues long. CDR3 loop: CASSLDSGEQYF. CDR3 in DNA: TGCGCCAGCAGCTTGGATTCGGGCGAGCAGTACTTC.

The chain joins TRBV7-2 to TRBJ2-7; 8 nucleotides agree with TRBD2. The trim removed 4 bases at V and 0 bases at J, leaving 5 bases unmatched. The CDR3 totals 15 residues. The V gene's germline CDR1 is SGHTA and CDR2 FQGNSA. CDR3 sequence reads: CASSYGGTSSYEQYF. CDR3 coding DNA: TGTGCCAGCAGCTATGGCGGGACTAGCTCCTACGAGCAGTACTTC.

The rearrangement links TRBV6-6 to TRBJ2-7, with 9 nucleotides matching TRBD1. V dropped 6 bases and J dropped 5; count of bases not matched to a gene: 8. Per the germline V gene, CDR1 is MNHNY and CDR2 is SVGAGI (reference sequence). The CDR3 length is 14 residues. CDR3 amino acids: CASRGRTGAHEQYF. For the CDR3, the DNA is TGTGCCAGCAGGGGGAGGACAGGGGCCCACGAGCAGTACTTC.

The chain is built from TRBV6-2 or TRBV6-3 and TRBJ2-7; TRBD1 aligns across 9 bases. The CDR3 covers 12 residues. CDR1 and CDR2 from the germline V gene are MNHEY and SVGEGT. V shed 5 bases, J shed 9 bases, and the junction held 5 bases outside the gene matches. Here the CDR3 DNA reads TGTGCCAGCAGTATTGGACAGGGGAGGCAGTACTTC. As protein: CASSIGQGRQYF.

The CDR3 protein is CASSITGYTYNEQFF. As DNA, the CDR3 is TGTGCCAGTAGTATTACAGGATATACCTACAATGAGCAGTTCTTC. V usage is TRBV19 and J usage is TRBJ2-1, with a tentative D call TRBD1 (5 bases). V lost 3 bases and J 2 bases, leaving 11 bases between the germline ends. The CDR3 length is 15 residues. Germline CDR1 and CDR2: LNHDA and SQIVND (reference sequence).

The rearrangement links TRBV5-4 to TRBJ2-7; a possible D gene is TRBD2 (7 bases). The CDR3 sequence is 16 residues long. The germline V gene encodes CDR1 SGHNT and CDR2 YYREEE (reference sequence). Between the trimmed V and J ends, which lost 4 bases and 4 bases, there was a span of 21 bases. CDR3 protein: CASSRGGGGPEYEQYF. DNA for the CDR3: TGTGCCAGCAGCCGTGGAGGGGGAGGGCCAGAGTACGAGCAGTACTTC.

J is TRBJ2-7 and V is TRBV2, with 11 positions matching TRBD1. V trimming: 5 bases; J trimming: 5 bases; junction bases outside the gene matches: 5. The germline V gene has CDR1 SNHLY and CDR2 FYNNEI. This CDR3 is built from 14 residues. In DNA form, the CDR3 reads TGTGCCAGCAGTCCGGGACAGGGGGTAGACGAGCAGTACTTC. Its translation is CASSPGQGVDEQYF.